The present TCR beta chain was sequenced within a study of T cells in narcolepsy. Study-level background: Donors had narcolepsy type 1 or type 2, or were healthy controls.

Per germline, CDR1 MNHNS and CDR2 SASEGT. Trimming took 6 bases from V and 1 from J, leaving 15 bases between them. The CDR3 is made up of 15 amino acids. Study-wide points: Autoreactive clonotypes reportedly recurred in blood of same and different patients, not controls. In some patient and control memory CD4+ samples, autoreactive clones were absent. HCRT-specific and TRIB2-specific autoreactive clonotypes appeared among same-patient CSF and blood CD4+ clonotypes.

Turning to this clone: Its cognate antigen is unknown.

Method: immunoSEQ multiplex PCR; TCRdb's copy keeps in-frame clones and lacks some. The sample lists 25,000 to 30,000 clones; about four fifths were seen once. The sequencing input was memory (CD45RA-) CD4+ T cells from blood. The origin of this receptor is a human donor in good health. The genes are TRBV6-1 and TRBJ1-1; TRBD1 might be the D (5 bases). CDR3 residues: CASRGSADRNTEAFF. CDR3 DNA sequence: TGTGCCAGCAGAGGTAGTGCAGACAGGAACACTGAAGCTTTCTTT.